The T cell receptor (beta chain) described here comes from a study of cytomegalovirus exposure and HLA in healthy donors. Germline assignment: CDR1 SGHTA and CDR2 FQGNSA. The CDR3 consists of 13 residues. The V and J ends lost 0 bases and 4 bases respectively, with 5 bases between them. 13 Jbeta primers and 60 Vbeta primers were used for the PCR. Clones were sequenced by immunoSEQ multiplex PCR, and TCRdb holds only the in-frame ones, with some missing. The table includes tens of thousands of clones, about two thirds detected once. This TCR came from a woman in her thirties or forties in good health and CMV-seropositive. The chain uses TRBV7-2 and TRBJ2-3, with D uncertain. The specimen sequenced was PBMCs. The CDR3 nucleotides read TGTGCCAGCAGCTTAGCCGGTGCAGATACGCAGTATTTT. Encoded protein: CASSLAGADTQYF.